Listed below are T cell receptor beta chains from one sample, sequenced in a study of CXCR3-negative and CXCR3-positive naive CD8 T cells. TCRdb reworked the 5' RACE reads into one entry per CDR3 protein, no DNA. This table lists tens of thousands of distinct CDR3 sequences. The sequencing input was naive CXCR3+ CD8+ T cells from blood. These receptors originate from a human donor in good health. Some clones in this sample may be carry-over from other donors' samples. CDR3s include the opening cysteine and the closing phenylalanine or tryptophan.

V: TRBV6-6
J: TRBJ2-3
CDR3: CASSSTGGATDTQYF

V: TRBV7-6
J: TRBJ2-1
CDR3: CASSTTSLYNEQFF

V: TRBV28
J: TRBJ2-7
CDR3: CASSLISPYEQYF

V: TRBV29-1
J: TRBJ2-1
CDR3: CSAADGTVDEQFF

V: TRBV21-1
J: TRBJ2-7
CDR3: CASSKARRGRSYEQYF

V: TRBV25-1
J: TRBJ2-7
CDR3: CASRGPGSYEQYF

V: TRBV12-3/TRBV12-4
J: TRBJ2-2
CDR3: CASSTGSSRELFF

V: TRBV5-1
J: TRBJ2-7
CDR3: CASSSGPSNEQYF

V: TRBV3-1
J: TRBJ1-1
CDR3: CASSQDPWTNMNTEAFF

V: TRBV9
J: TRBJ2-5
CDR3: CASSREQETQYF

V: TRBV6-5
J: TRBJ2-2
CDR3: CASSYTRGSGELFF

V: TRBV6-2/TRBV6-3
J: TRBJ2-1
CDR3: CASSPRRNEQFF

V: TRBV28
J: TRBJ2-7
CDR3: CASSLAGVLSSEQYF

V: TRBV15
J: TRBJ2-2
CDR3: CATSRDRGLSGELFF